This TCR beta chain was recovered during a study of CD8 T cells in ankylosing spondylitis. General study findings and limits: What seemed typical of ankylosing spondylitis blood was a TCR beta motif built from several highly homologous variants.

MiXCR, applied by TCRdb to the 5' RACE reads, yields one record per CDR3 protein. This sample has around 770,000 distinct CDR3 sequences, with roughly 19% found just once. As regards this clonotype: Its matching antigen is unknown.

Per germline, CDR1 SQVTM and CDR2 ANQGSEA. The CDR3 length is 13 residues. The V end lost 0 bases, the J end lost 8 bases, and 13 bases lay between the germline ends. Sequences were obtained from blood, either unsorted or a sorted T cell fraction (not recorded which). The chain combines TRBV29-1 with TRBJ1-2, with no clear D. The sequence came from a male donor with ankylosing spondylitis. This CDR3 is CSVEDRVGGGYTF. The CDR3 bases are TGCAGCGTTGAAGATCGGGTCGGCGGCGGCTACACCTTC.